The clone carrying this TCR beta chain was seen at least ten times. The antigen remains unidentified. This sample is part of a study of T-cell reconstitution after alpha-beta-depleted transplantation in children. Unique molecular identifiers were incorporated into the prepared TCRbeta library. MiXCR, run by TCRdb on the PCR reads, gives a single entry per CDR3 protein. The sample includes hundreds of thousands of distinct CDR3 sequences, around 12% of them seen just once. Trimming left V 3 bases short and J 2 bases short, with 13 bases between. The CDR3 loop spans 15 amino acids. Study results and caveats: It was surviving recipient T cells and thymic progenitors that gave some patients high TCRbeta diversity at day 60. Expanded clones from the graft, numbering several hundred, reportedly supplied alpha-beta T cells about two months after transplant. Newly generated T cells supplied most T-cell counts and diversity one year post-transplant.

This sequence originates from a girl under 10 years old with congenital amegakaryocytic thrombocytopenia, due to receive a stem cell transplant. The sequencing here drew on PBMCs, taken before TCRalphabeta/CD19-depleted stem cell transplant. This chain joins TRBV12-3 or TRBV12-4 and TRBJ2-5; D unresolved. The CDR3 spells CASSFPPTGQETQYF. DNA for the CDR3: TGTGCCAGCAGTTTCCCCCCAACCGGGCAAGAGACCCAGTACTTC.